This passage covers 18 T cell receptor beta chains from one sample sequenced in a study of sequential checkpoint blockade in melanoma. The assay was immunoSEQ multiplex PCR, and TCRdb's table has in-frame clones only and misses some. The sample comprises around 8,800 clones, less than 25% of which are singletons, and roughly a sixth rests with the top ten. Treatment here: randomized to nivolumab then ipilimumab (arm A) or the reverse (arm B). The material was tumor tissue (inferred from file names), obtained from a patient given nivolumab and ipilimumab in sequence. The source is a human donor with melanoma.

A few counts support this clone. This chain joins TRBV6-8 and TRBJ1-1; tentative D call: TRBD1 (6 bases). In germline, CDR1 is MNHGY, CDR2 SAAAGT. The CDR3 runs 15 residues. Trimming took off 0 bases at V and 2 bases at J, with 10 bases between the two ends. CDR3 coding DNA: TGTGCCAGCAGTTACTCTAACAGGGCCAACACTGAAGCTTTCTTT. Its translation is CASSYSNRANTEAFF.

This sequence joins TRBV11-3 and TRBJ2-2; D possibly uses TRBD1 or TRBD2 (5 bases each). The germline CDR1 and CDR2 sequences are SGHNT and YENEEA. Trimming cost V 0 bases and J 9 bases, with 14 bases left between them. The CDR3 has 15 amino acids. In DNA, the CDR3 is TGTGCCAGCAGCTTAGATCGAGGATGGGACCGGGAGCTGTTTTTT. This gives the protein CASSLDRGWDRELFF. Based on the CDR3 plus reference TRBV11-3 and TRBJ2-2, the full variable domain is EAGVVQSPRYKIIEKKQPVAFWCNPISGHNTLYWYLQNLGQGPELLIRYENEEAVDDSQLPKDRFSAERLKGVDSTLKIQPAELGDSAVYLCASSLDRGWDRELFFGEGSRLTVL.

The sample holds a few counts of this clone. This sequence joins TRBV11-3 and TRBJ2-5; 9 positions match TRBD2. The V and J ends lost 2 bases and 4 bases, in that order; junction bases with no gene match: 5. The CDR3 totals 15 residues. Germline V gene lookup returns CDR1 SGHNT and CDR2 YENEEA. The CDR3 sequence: CASSLKGREGETQYF. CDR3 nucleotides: TGTGCCAGCAGCTTAAAAGGGCGGGAGGGAGAGACCCAGTACTTC.

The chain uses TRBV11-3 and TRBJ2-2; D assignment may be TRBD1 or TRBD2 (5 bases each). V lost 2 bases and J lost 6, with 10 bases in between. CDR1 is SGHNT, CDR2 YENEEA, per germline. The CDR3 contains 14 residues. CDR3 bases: TGTGCCAGCAGCTTACTCGGGGCGGCCGGGGAGCTGTTTTTT. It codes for CASSLLGAAGELFF.

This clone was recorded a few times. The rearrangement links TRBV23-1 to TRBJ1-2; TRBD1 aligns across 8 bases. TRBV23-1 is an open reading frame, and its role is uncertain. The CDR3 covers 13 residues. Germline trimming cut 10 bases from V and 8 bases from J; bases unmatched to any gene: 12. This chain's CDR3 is CATTPQGAWGYTF. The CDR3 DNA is TGCGCCACCACCCCCCAGGGGGCCTGGGGCTACACCTTC.

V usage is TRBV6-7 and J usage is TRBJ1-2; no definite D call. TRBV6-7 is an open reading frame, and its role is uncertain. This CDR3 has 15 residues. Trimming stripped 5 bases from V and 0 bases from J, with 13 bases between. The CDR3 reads CASSESQTANYGYTF. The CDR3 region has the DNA TGTGCCAGCAGTGAATCCCAGACGGCTAACTATGGCTACACCTTC.

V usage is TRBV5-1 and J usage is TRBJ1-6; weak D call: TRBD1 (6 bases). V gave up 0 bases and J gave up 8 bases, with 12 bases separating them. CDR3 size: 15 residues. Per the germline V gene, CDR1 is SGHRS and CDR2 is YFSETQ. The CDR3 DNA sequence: TGCGCCAGCAGCTTGGAGGTCAGGGGTGATTCACCCCTCCACTTT. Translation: CASSLEVRGDSPLHF.

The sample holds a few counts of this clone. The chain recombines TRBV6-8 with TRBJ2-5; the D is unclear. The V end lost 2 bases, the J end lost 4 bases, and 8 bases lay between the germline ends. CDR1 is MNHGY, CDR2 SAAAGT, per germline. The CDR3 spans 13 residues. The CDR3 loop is CASSYEVGETQYF. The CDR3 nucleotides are TGTGCCAGCAGTTACGAGGTCGGAGAGACCCAGTACTTC.

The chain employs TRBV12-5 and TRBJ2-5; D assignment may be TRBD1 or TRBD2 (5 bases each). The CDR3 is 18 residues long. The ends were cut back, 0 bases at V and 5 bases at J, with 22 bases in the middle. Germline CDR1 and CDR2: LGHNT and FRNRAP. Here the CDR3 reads CASGLVRDGTLSRETQYF. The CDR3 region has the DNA TGTGCTAGTGGTTTGGTACGGGACGGGACCCTATCGCGGGAGACCCAGTACTTC.

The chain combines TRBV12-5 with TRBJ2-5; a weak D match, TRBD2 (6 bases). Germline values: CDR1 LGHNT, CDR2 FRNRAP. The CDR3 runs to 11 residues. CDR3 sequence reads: CATVLAETQYF. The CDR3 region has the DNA TGTGCCACAGTACTAGCTGAGACCCAGTACTTC.

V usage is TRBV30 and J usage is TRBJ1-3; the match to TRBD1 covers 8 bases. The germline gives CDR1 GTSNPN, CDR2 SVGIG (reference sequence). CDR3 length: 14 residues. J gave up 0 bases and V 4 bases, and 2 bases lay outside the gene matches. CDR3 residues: CAWNTGGSGNTIYF. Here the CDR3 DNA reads TGTGCCTGGAATACAGGGGGCTCTGGAAACACCATATATTTT.

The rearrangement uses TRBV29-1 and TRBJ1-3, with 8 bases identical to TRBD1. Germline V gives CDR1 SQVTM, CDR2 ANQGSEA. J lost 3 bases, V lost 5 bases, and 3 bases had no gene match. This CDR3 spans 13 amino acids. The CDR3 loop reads CSVSDRGGNTIYF. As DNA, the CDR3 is TGCAGCGTTTCCGACAGGGGTGGAAACACCATATATTTT. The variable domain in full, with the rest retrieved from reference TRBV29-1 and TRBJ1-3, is SAVISQKPSRDICQRGTSLTIQCQVDSQVTMMFWYRQQPGQSLTLIATANQGSEATYESGFVIDKFPISRPNLTFSTLTVSNMSPEDSSIYLCSVSDRGGNTIYFGEGSWLTVV.

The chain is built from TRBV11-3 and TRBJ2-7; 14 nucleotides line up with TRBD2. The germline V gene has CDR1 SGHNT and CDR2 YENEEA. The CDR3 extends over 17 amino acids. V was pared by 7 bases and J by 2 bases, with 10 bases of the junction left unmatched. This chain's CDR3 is CASTGGTSGRKAYEQYF. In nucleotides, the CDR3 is TGTGCCAGCACCGGAGGGACTAGCGGGAGAAAAGCCTACGAGCAGTACTTC.

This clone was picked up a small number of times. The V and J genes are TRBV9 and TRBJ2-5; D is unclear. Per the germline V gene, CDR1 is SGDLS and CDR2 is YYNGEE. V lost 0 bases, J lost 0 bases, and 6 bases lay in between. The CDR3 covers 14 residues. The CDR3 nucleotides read TGTGCCAGCAGCGTAGACCCGTACCAAGAGACCCAGTACTTC. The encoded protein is CASSVDPYQETQYF.

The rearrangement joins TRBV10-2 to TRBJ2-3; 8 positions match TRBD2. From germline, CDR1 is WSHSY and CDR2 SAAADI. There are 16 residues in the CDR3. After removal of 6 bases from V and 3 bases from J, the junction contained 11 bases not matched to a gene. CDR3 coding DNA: TGCGCCAGCAGGCCGGGACTAGGGCGCGAGACAGATACGCAGTATTTT. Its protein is CASRPGLGRETDTQYF.

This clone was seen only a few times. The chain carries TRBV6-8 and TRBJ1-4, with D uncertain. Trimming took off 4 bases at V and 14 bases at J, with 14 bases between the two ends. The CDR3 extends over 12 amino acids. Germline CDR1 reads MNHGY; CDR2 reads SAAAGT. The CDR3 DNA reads TGTGCCAGCAGTTCCGAGTTTGGTTTCCTGTTTTTT. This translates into CASSSEFGFLFF.

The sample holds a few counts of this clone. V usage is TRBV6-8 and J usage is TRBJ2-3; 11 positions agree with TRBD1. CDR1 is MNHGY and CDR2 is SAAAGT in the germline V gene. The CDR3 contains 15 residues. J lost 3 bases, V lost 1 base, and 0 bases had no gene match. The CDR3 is CASSYWDRGTDTQYF. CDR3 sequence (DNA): TGTGCCAGCAGTTACTGGGACAGGGGGACAGATACGCAGTATTTT.

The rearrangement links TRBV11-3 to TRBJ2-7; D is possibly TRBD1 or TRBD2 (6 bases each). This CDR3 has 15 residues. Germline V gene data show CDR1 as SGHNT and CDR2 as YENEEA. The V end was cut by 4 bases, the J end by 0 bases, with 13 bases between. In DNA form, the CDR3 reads TGTGCCAGCAGCTGGGGGGCGGGAACCTCCTACGAGCAGTACTTC. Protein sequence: CASSWGAGTSYEQYF. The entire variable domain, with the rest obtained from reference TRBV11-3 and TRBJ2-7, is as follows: EAGVVQSPRYKIIEKKQPVAFWCNPISGHNTLYWYLQNLGQGPELLIRYENEEAVDDSQLPKDRFSAERLKGVDSTLKIQPAELGDSAVYLCASSWGAGTSYEQYFGPGTRLTVT.